These 3 T cell receptor beta chains were sequenced from one sample in a study of shared clonotypes between healthy human individuals. Sequencing was performed with immunoSEQ multiplex PCR; in TCRdb, only in-frame clones are kept and a portion is missing. The data contain fewer than 500,000 clones, about 79% of them singletons. Input material: PBMCs. All receptors derive from a woman in her forties in good health. Some clones in this sample may be carry-over from other donors' samples.

This clone was found once. The CDR3 ends on some other residue instead of the conserved phenylalanine or tryptophan, so this is likely a read error. The DNA is left out, because the CDR3 cannot be placed on it with certainty; the CDR3 is given as TCRdb lists it. The chain joins TRBV27 to TRBJ1-1. Germline CDR1 is MNHEY and CDR2 is SMNVEV (reference sequence). The CDR3 has 13 residues if both end residues are counted. CDR3 in amino acids: CASSLSPRRRPLL.

This clone was detected once. The chain combines TRBV7-3 with TRBJ2-5, with a possible D match to TRBD2 (6 bases). The CDR3 length is 13 residues. The germline gives CDR1 SGHTA, CDR2 FQGTGA. The V and J ends lost 5 bases and 5 bases respectively, with 12 bases between them. The CDR3 is CASSPRAGETQYF. The CDR3 DNA is TGTGCCAGCAGCCCCAGGGCGGGGGAGACCCAGTACTTC.

The chain combines TRBV6-5 with TRBJ1-6, with D possibly matching TRBD1 (5 bases). The CDR3 has 12 amino acids. With 2 bases removed from V and 13 bases from J, the gap between germline ends came to 9 bases. Germline V lookup: CDR1 MNHEY, CDR2 SVGAGI. CDR3 nucleotide sequence: TGTGCCAGCAGTTACCGTCGGGGGCCCCTCCACTTT. Protein product: CASSYRRGPLHF.